This TCR beta chain was profiled in a study of blood T cell repertoires in COVID-19. About the study: COVID-19 samples, acute and convalescent, were from the United States, Italy and Spain.

In the study's own analysis: Nucleated cell number was recorded as an estimate derived from reference gene primer amplification. Data came from immunoSEQ multiplex PCR; TCRdb stores just in-frame clones and leaves some out. V and J calls and clone size are those listed in that table; D and trimming were worked out from the DNA. This table holds fewer than 350,000 clones, 80% to 90% found once. V was pared by 6 bases and J by 7 bases, with 19 bases between. The V gene's germline CDR1 is MNHEY and CDR2 SVGEGT. The CDR3 sequence is 15 residues long. The sequence was collected from a woman aged 45-65 years who had recovered from COVID-19. The sample taken for sequencing was peripheral blood. The chain employs TRBV6-2 or TRBV6-3 and TRBJ1-5, with a weak D call TRBD1 (6 bases). CDR3 region: CASSPAGGQGQPQHF. In DNA form, the CDR3 reads TGTGCCAGCAGCCCAGCCGGGGGGCAAGGGCAGCCCCAGCATTTT.